This note documents a single TCR beta chain sequence. The data derive from a study of blood T cell repertoires in COVID-19. Turning to the study itself: Material from acute and convalescent COVID-19 was sourced from the United States, Italy and Spain. Sample material is recorded as cDNA or gDNA derived from T cells, B-cell-depleted T cells, or PBMCs.

The CDR3 has 14 residues. V was pared by 3 bases and J by 0 bases, with 2 bases of the junction left unmatched. The germline V gene has CDR1 LGHNT and CDR2 FRNRAP. Study processing details: By means of reference gene primer amplification, nucleated cell counts were estimated. The repertoire was sequenced with immunoSEQ multiplex PCR; TCRdb's copy has only in-frame clones and lacks some. Clone size and the V and J calls come from that table; the DNA yielded D and trimming. The sample lists approximately 500,000 clones; roughly 88% were seen once. The receptor was derived from a human donor in a cohort sampled during active COVID-19. The specimen was peripheral blood. J is TRBJ2-7 and V is TRBV12-5, with 7 bases that match TRBD1. The CDR3 loop is CASGFRTGSYEQYF. The DNA for the CDR3 is TGTGCTAGTGGTTTTCGGACAGGCTCCTACGAGCAGTACTTC.